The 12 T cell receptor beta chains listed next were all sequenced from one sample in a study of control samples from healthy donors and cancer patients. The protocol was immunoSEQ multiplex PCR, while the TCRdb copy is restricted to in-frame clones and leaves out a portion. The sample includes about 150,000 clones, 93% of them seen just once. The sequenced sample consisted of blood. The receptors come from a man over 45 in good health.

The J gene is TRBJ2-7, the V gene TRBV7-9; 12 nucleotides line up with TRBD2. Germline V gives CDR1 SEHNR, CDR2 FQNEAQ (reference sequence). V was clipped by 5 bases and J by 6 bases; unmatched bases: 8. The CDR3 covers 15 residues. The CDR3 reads CASSHGLAGFSEQYF. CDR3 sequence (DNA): TGTGCCAGCAGCCACGGACTAGCGGGATTCTCCGAGCAGTACTTC.

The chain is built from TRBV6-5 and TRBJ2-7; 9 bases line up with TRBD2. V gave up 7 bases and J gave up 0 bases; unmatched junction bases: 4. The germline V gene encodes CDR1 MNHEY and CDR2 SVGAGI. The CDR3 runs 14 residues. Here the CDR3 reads CASKGGLASYEQYF. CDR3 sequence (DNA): TGTGCCAGCAAGGGGGGACTAGCCTCCTACGAGCAGTACTTC.

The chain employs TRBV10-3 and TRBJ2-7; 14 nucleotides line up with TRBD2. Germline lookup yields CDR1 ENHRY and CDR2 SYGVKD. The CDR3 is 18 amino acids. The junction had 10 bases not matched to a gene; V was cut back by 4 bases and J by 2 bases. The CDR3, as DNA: TGTGCCATCAGTGCGACTAGCGGGAGGGTCGCGAACCCCTACGAGCAGTACTTC. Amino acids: CAISATSGRVANPYEQYF.

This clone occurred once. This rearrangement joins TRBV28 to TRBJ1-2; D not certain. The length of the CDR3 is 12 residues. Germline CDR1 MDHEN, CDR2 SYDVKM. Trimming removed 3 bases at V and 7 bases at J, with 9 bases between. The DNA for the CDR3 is TGTGCCAGCAGTTTCGCACAGCTTGGCTACACCTTC. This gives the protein CASSFAQLGYTF.

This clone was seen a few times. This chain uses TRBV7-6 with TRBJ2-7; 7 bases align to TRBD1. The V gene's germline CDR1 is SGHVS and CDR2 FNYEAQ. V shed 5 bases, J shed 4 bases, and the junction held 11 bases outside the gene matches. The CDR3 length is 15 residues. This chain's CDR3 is CASSQSDRAGYEQYF. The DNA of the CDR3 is TGTGCCAGCAGCCAATCTGACAGGGCAGGGTACGAGCAGTACTTC.

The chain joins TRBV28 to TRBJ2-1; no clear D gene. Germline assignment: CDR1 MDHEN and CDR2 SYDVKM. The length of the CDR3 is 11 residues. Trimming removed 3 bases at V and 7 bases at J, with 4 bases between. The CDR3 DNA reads TGTGCCAGCAGTTTTCGGAATGAGCAGTTCTTC. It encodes CASSFRNEQFF.

CDR3 sequence: CASSLGSPGEQYF. Here the CDR3 DNA reads TGTGCCAGCAGCTTAGGTAGTCCGGGCGAGCAGTACTTC. This rearrangement joins TRBV11-3 to TRBJ2-7, with D unresolved. CDR1 is SGHNT and CDR2 is YENEEA in the germline V gene. This CDR3 spans 13 amino acids. Trimming took 1 base from V and 6 from J, leaving 10 bases between them.

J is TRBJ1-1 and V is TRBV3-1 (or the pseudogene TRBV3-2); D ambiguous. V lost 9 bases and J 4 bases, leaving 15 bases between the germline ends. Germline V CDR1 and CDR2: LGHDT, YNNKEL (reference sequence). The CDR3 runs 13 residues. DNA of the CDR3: TGTGCCAGTCTTCGGGCCCTGGGCACTGAAGCTTTCTTT. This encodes CASLRALGTEAFF.

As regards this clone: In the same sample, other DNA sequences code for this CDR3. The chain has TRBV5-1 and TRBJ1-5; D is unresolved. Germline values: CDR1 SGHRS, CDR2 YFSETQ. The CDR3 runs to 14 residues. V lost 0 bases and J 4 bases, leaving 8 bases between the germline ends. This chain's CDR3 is CASSLGQSNQPQHF. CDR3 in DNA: TGCGCCAGCAGCTTGGGCCAGAGTAATCAGCCCCAGCATTTT.

CDR3 nucleotide sequence: TGTGCCACAAAGGACAGCACCGGGGAGCTGTTTTTT. Translation gives CATKDSTGELFF. This chain uses TRBV6-5 with TRBJ2-2, with a weak D call TRBD1 (6 bases). Trimming removed 10 bases at V and 4 bases at J, with 10 bases between. There are 12 residues in the CDR3. The germline V gene has CDR1 MNHEY and CDR2 SVGAGI.

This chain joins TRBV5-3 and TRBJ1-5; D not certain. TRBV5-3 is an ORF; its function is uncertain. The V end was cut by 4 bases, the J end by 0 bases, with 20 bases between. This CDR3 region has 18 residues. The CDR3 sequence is CARSAFRVGANSNQPQHF. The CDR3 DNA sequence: TGTGCCAGAAGCGCCTTTCGAGTGGGCGCGAATAGCAATCAGCCCCAGCATTTT.

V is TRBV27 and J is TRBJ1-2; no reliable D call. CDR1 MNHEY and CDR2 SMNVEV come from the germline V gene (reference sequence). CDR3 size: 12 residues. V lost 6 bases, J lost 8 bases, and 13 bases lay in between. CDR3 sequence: CASRPTPGGYTF. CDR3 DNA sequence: TGTGCCAGCAGACCTACCCCAGGAGGCTACACCTTC.